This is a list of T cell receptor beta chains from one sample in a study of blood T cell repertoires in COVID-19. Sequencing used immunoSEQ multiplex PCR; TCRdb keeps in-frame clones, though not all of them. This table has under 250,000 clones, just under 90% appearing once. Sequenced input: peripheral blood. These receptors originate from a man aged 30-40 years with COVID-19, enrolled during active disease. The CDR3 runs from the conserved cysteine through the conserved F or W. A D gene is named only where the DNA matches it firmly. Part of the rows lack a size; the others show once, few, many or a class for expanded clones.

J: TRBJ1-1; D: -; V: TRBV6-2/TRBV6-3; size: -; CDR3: CASSYGGENTEAFF; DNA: TGTGCCAGCAGTTACGGCGGGGAGAACACTGAAGCTTTCTTT
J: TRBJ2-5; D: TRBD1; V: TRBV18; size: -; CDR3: CASSPRQGQYQETQYF; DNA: TGTGCCAGCTCACCACGACAGGGACAGTACCAAGAGACCCAGTACTTC
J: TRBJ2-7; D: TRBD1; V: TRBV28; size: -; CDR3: CATGTEGPEQYF; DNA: TGTGCCACCGGGACAGAAGGACCCGAGCAGTACTTC
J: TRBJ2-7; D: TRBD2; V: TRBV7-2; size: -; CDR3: CASSLSGGPSYEQYF; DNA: TGTGCCAGCAGCCTTAGCGGGGGGCCCTCATACGAGCAGTACTTC
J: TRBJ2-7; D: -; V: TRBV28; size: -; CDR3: CASSYQTSSGLEQYF; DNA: TGTGCCAGCAGTTACCAGACTAGTTCGGGACTCGAGCAGTACTTC
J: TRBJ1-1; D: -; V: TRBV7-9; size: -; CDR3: CASSLGPGAFF; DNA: TGTGCCAGCAGCTTAGGCCCCGGGGCTTTCTTT
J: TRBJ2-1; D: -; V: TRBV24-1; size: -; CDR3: CATSDPGTLSDEQFF; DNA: TGTGCCACCAGTGATCCTGGGACTCTGAGCGATGAGCAGTTCTTC
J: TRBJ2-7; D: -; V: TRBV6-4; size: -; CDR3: CAKWAFVIYEQYF; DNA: TGTGCCAAATGGGCCTTTGTTATCTACGAGCAGTACTTC
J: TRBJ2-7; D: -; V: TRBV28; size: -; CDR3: CASSPSGTWTYEQYF; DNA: TGTGCCAGCAGTCCTAGTGGGACATGGACCTACGAGCAGTACTTC
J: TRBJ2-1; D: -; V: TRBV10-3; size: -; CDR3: CAISERVGGYEQFF; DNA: TGTGCCATCAGTGAACGTGTAGGCGGCTATGAGCAGTTCTTC
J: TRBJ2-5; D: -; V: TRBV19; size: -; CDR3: CASSIDPDQETQYF; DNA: TGTGCCAGTAGTATAGACCCAGATCAAGAGACCCAGTACTTC
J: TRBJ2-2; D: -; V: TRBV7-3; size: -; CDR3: CASSSPLGAQTGELFF; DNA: TGTGCCAGCAGCTCCCCGCTGGGGGCCCAAACCGGGGAGCTGTTTTTT
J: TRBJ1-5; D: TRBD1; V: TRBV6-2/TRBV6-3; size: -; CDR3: CASSYSGTGVPNQPQHF; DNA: TGTGCCAGCAGTTACTCGGGGACAGGGGTCCCCAATCAGCCCCAGCATTTT
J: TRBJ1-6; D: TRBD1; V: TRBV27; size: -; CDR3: CASSSSSPGQGFSYNSPLHF; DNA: TGTGCCAGCAGTTCATCTTCGCCGGGACAGGGATTCTCCTATAATTCACCCCTCCACTTT
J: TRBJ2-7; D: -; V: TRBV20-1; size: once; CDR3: CSGLIRYEQYF; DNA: TGCAGTGGCCTCATACGGTACGAGCAGTACTTC